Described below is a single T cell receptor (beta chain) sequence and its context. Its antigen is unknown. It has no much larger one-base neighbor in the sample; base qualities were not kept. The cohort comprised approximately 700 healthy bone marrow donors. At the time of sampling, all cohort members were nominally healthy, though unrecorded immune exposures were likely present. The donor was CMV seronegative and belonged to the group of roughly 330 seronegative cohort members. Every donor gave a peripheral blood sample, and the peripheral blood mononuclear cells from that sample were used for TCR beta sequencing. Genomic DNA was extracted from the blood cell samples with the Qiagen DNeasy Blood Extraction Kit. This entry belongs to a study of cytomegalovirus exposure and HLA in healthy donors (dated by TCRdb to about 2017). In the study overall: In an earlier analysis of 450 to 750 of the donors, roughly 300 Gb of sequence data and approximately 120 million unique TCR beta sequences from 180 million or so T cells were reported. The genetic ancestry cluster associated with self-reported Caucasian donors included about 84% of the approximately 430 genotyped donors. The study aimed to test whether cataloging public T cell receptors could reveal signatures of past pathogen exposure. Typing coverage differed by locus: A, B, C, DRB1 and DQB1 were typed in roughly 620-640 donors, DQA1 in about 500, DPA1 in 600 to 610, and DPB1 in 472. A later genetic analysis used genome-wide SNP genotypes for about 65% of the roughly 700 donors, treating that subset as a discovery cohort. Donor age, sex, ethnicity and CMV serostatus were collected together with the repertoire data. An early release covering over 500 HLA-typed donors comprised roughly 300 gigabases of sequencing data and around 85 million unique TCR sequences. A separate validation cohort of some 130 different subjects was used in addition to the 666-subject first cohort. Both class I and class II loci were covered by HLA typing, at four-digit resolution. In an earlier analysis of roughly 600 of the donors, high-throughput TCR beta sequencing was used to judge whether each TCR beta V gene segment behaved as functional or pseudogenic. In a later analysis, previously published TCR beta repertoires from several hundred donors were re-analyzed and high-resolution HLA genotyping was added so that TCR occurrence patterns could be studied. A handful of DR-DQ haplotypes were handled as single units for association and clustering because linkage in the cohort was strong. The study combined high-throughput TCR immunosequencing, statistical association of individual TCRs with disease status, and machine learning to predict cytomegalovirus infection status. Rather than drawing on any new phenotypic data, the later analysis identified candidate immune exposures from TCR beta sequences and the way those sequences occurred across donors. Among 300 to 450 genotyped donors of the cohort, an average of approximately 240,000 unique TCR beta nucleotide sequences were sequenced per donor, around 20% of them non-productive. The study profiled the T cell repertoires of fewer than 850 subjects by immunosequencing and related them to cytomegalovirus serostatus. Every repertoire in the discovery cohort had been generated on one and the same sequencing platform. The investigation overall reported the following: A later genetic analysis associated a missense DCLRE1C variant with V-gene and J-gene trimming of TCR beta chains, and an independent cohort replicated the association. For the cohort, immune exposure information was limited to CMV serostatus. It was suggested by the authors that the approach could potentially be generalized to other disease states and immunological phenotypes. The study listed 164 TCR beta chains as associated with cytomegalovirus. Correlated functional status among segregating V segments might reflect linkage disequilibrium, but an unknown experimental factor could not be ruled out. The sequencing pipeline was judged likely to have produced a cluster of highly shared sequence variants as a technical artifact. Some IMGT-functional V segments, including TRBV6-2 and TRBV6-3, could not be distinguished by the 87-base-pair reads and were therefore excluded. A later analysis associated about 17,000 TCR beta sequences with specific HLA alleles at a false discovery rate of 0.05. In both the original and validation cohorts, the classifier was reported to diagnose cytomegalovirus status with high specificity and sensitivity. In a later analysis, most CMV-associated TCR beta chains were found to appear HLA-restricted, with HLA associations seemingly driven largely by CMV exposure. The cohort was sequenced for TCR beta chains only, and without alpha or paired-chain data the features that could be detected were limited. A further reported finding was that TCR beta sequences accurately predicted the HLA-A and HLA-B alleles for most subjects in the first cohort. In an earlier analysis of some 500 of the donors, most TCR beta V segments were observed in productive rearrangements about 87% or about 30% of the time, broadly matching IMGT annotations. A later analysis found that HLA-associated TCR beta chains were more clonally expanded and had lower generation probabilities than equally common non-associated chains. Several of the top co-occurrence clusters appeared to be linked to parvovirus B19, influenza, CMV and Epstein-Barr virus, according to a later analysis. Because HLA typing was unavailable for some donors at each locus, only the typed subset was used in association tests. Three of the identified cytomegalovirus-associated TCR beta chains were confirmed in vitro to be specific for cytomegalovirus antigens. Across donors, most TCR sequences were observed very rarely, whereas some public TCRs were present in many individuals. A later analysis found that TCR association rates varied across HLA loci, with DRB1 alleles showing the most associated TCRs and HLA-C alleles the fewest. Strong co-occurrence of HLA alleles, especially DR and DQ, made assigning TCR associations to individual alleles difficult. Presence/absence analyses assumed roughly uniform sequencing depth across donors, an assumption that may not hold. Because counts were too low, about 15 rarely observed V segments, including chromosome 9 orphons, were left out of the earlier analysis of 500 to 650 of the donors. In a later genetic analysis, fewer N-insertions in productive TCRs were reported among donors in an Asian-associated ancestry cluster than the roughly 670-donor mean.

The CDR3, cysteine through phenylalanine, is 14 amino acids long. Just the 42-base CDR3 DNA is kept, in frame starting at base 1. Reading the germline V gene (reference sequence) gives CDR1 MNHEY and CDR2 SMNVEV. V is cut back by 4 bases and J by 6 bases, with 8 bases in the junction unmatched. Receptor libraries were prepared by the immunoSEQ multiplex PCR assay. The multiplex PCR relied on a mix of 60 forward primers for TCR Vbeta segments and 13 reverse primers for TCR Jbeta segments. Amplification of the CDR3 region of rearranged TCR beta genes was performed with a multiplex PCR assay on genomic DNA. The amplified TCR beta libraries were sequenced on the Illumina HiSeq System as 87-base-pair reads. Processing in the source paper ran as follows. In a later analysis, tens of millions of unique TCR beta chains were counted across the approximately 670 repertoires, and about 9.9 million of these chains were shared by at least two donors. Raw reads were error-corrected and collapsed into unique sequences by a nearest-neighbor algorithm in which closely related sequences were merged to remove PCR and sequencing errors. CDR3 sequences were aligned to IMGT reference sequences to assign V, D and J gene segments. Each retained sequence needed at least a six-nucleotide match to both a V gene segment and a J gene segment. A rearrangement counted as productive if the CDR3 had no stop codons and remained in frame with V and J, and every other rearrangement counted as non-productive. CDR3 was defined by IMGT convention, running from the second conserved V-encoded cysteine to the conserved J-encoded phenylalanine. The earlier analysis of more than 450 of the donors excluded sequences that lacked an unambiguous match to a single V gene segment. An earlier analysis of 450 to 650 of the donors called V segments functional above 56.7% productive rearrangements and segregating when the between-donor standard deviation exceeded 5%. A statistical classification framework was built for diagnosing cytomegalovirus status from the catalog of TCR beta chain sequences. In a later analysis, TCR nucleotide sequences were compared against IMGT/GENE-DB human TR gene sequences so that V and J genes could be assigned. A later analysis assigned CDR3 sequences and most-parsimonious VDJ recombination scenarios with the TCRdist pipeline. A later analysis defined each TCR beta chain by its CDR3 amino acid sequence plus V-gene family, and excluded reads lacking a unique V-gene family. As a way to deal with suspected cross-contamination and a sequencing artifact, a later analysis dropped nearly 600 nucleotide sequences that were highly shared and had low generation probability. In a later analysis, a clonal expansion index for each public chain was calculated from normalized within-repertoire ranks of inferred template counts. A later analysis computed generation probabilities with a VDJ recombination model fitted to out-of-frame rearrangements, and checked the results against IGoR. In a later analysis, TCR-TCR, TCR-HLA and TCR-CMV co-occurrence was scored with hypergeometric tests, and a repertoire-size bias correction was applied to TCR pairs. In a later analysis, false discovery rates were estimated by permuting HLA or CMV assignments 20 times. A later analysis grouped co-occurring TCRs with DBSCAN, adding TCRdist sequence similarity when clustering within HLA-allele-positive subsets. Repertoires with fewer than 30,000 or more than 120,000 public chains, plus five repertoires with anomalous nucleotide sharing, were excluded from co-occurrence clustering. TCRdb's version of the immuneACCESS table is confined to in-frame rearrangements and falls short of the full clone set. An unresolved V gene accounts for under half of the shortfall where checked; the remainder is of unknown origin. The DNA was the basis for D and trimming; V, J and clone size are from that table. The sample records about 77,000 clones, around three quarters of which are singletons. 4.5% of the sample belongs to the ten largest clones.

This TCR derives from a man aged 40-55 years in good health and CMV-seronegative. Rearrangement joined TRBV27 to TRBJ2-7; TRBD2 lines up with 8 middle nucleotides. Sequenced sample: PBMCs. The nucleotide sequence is TGTGCCAGCAGTTCCGGGACTAGTGTTACCGAGCAGTACTTC. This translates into CASSSGTSVTEQYF.